The present T cell receptor beta chain was sequenced within a study of T cell repertoires in cytomegalovirus infection (dated by TCRdb to the late 2010s). Notes on the research overall: The HLA type of each donor mattered for the analysis, because public TCR beta signatures pointed to carriage of CMV infection along with the matching HLA type. Findings and caveats that apply to the study as a whole: Carriers of CMV infection plus the relevant HLA type were discriminated by the cumulative frequency of public TCR beta family members in the study cohort and in an independent roughly 400-donor cohort. The ex vivo response was dominated by HLA-C-restricted CMV-specific TCR beta clonotypes, which also provided the single most frequent clonotype in two of eight donors.

The run used an Illumina HiSeq 1500. TCRdb's own reprocessing of the public reads used fastp at Q25 and MiXCR and kept productive beta chains. Each CDR3 protein gets just one entry, which takes the most common genes and DNA from the rows behind it. Counted in this sample were around 320,000 distinct CDR3 sequences; more than 8% of them appeared once. The ten largest clones add up to about 4.5% of the sample. This clonotype occurred a few times. Its antigen has not been determined. No clone much larger than this one lies a single base away; base qualities are absent. Trimming takes 5 bases from V and 5 bases from J, and the germline ends sit 15 bases apart. The CDR3 numbers 15 residues from cysteine through phenylalanine. Just the 45-base CDR3 DNA is kept, in frame starting at base 1. From the germline V gene, CDR1 is SGHAT and CDR2 is FQNNGV.

This clonotype was sampled from a human donor in good health (CMV status not recorded). Some clones in this sample may be carry-over from other donors' samples. The source material was PBMCs. The chain links TRBV11-2 with TRBJ2-2, with TRBD2 perhaps the D gene, on 6 matching bases. DNA sequence: TGTGCCAGCAGCCAACGGCGGGGAGAGACCGGGGAGCTGTTTTTT. Its amino acids are CASSQRRGETGELFF. The entire variable domain, with the stretches around the CDR3 drawn from the reference TRBV11-2 and TRBJ2-2 proteins, is EAGVAQSPRYKIIEKRQSVAFWCNPISGHATLYWYQQILGQGPKLLIQFQNNGVVDDSQLPKDRFSAERLKGVDSTLKIQPAKLEDSAVYLCASSQRRGETGELFFGEGSRLTVL.